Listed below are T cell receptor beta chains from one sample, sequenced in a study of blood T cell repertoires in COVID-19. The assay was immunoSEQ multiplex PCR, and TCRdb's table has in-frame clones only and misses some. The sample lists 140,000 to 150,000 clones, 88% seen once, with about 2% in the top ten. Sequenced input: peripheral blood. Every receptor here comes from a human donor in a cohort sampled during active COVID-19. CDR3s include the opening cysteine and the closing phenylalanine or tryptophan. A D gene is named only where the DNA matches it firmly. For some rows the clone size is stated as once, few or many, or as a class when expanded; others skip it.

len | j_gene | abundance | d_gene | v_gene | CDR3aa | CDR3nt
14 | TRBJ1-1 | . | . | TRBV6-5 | CASSFRQTLFEAFF | TGTGCCAGCAGTTTTCGACAGACCCTTTTTGAAGCTTTCTTT
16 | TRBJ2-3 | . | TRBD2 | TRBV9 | CASSVGGLAGADTQYF | TGTGCCAGCAGCGTAGGGGGACTAGCGGGAGCGGATACGCAGTATTTT
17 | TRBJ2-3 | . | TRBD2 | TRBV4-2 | CASSLRTSGGTTDTQYF | TGTGCCAGCAGCCTCCGGACTAGCGGGGGCACCACAGATACGCAGTATTTT
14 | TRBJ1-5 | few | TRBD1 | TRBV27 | CASSTRDRVTPQHF | TGTGCCAGCAGTACACGGGACAGGGTTACTCCCCAGCATTTT
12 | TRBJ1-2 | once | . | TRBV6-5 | CASSTGLGGYTF | TGTGCCAGCAGTACAGGGTTGGGGGGCTACACCTTC
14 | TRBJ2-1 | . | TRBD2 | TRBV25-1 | CASSEWIAGARQFF | TGTGCCAGCAGTGAATGGATAGCGGGGGCCCGGCAGTTCTTC
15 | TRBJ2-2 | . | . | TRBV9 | CASSAVGVRTGELFF | TGTGCCAGCAGCGCGGTCGGAGTTCGGACCGGGGAGCTGTTTTTT
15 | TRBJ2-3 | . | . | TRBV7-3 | CASSQSRQGTDTQYF | TGTGCCAGCAGCCAGTCTAGACAGGGCACAGATACGCAGTATTTT
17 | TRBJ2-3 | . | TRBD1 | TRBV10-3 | CAISDSGTGDRSDTQYF | TGTGCCATCAGTGACTCCGGGACAGGGGATCGGTCGGATACGCAGTATTTT
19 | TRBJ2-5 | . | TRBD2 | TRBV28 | CASSHSPAGGNFPLGTQYF | TGTGCCAGCAGTCATTCTCCTGCGGGGGGGAATTTCCCTCTAGGGACCCAGTACTTC
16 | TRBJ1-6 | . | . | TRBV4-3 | CASSQDRGNPYSPLHF | TGCGCCAGCAGCCAAGATCGGGGTAACCCTTATTCACCCCTCCACTTT
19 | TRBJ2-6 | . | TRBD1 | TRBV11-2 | CASSLGRGRIRSGANVLTF | TGTGCCAGCAGCTTAGGCAGGGGGCGGATCCGCTCTGGGGCCAACGTCCTGACTTTC
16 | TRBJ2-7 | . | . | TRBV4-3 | CASSQDWRANPYEQYF | TGCGCCAGCAGCCAAGATTGGCGGGCCAATCCCTACGAGCAGTACTTC
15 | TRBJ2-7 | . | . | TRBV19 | CASSIERGRNYEQYF | TGTGCCAGTAGTATAGAACGCGGCCGAAACTACGAGCAGTACTTC
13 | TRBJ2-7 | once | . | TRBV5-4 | CASSLPGTYEQYF | TGTGCCAGCAGCTTGCCAGGGACCTACGAGCAGTACTTC
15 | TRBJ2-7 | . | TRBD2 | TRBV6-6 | CASSPTSGSSYEQYF | TGTGCCAGCAGTCCTACTAGCGGGAGCTCCTACGAGCAGTACTTC
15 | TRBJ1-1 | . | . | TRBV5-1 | CASSFSGQTNTEAFF | TGCGCCAGCAGCTTTTCGGGACAAACGAACACTGAAGCTTTCTTT
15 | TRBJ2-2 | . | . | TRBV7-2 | CASSGVGGVPGELFF | TGTGCCAGCAGCGGCGTAGGGGGGGTTCCCGGGGAGCTGTTTTTT
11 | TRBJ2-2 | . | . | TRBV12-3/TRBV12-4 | CASSPGGELFF | TGTGCCAGCAGCCCCGGCGGGGAGCTGTTTTTT
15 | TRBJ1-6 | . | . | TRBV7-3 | CASSLTFGGNSPLHF | TGTGCCAGCAGCTTAACGTTCGGGGGTAATTCACCCCTCCACTTT
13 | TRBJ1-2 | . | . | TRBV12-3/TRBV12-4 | CASREQLNYGYTF | TGTGCCAGCAGGGAACAGCTTAACTATGGCTACACCTTC